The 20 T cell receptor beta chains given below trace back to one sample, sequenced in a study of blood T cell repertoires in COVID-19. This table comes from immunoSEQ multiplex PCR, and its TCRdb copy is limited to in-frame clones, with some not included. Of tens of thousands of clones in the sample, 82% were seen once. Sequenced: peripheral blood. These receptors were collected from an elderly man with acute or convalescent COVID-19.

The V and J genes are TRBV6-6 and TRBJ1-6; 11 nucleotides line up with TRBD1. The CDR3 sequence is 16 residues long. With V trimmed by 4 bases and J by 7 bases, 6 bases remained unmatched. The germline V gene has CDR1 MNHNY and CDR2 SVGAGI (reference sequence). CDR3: CASSSTDRGRNSPLHF. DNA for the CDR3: TGTGCCAGCAGTTCCACGGACAGGGGGCGGAATTCACCCCTCCACTTT.

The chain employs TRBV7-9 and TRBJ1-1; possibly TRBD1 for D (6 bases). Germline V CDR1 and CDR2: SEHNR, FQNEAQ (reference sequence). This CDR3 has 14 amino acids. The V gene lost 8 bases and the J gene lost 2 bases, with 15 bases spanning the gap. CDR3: CASHRGGVNTEAFF. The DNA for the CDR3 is TGTGCCAGCCACAGAGGGGGGGTAAACACTGAAGCTTTCTTT.

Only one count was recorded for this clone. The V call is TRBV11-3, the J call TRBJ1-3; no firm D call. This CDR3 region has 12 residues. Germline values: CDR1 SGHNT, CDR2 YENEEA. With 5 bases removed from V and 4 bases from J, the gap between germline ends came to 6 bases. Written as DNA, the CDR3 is TGTGCCAGCAGCCTCGGGGGAAACACCATATATTTT. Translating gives CASSLGGNTIYF.

The CDR3 is CASHTGEQYF. The CDR3 DNA is TGTGCCAGCCATACCGGCGAGCAGTACTTC. The V gene is TRBV7-9, the J gene TRBJ2-7; no reliable D call. Trimming removed 8 bases from V and 6 bases from J, with 8 bases in between. CDR3 size: 10 residues. CDR1 and CDR2 from the germline V gene are SEHNR and FQNEAQ (reference sequence).

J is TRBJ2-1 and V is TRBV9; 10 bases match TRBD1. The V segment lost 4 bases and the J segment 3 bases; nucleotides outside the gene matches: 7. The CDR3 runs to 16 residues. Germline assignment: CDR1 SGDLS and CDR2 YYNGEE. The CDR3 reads CASSSWTGGIYNEQFF. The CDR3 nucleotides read TGTGCCAGCAGCAGCTGGACAGGGGGAATCTACAATGAGCAGTTCTTC.

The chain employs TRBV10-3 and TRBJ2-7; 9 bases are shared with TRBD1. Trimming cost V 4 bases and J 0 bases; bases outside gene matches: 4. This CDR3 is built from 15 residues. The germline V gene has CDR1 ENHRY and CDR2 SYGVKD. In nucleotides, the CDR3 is TGTGCCATCAGTGCCCTGACAGGGGGCTCCTACGAGCAGTACTTC. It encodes CAISALTGGSYEQYF.

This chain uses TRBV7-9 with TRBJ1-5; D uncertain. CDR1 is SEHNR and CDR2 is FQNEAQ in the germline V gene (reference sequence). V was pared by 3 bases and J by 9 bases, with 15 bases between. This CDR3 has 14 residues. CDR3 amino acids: CASSFGASDMPQHF. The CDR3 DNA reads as TGTGCCAGCAGCTTCGGAGCGAGCGATATGCCCCAGCATTTT.

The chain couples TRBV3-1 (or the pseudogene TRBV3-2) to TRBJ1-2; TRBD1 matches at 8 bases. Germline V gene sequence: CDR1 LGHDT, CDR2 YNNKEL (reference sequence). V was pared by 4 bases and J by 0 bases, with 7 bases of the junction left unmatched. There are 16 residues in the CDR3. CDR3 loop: CASSPWQGAANYGYTF. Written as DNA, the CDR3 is TGTGCCAGCAGCCCATGGCAGGGGGCAGCTAACTATGGCTACACCTTC.

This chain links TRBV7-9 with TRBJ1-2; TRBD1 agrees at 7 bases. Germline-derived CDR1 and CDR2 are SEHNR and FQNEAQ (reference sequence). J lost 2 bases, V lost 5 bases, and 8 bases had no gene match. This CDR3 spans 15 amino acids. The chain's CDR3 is CASSRRRDSNYGYTF. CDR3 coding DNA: TGTGCCAGCAGCCGCCGGAGGGACAGCAACTATGGCTACACCTTC.

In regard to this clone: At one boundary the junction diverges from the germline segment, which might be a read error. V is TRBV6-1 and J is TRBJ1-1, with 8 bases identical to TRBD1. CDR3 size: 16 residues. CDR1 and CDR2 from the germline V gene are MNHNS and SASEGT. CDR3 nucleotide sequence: TGTGCCAGCAGTGAGAAAGTGACAGGGGTGAAAACTGAAGCTTTCTTT. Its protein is CASSEKVTGVKTEAFF.

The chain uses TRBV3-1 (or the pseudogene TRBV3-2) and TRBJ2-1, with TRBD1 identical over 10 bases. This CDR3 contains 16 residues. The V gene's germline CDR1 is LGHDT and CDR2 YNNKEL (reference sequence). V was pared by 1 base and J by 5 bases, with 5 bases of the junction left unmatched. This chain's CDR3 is CASSQGDRGLNNEQFF. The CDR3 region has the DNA TGTGCCAGCAGCCAAGGGGACAGGGGCCTAAACAATGAGCAGTTCTTC.

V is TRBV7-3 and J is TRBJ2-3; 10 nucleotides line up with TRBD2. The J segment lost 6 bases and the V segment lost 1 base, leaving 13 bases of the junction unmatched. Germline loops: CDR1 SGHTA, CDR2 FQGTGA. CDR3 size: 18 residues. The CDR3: CASSLRGLAGGTADTQYF. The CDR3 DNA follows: TGTGCCAGCAGCTTAAGAGGATTAGCGGGGGGCACTGCTGATACGCAGTATTTT.

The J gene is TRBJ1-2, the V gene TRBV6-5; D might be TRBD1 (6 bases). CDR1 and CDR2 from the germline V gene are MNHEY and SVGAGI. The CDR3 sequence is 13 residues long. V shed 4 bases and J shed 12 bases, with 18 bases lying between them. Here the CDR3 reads CASSSGEDVYHTF. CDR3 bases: TGTGCCAGCAGTTCAGGGGAAGATGTATATCACACCTTC.

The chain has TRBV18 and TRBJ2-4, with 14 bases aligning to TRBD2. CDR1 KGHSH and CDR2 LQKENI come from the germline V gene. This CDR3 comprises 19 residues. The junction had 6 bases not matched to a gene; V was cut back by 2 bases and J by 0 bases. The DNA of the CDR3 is TGTGCCAGCTCACCAGGACTAGCGGGGGGTCCGCTAGCCAAAAACATTCAGTACTTC. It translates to CASSPGLAGGPLAKNIQYF. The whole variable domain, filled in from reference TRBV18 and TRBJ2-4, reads NAGVMQNPRHLVRRRGQEARLRCSPMKGHSHVYWYRQLPEEGLKFMVYLQKENIIDESGMPKERFSAEFPKEGPSILRIQQVVRGDSAAYFCASSPGLAGGPLAKNIQYFGAGTRLSVL.

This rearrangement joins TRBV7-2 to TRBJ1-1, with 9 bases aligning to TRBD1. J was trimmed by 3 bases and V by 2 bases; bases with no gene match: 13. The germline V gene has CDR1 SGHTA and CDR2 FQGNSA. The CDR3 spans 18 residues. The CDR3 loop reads CASSLMYGDRVKDTEAFF. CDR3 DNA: TGTGCCAGCAGCTTAATGTACGGGGACAGGGTAAAGGACACTGAAGCTTTCTTT.

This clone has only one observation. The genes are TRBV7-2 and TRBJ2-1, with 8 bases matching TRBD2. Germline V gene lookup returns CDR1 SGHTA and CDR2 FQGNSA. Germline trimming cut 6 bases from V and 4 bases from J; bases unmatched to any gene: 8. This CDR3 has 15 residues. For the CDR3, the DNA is TGTGCCAGCAGTCCCCCGGGGGGGCCTTACAATGAGCAGTTCTTC. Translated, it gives CASSPPGGPYNEQFF.

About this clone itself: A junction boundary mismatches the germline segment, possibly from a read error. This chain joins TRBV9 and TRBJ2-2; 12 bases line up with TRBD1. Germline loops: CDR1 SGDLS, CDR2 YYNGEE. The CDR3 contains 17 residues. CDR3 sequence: CARSVGGQGASTGELFF. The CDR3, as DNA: TGTGCCCGCAGCGTAGGGGGACAGGGGGCAAGCACCGGGGAGCTGTTTTTT.

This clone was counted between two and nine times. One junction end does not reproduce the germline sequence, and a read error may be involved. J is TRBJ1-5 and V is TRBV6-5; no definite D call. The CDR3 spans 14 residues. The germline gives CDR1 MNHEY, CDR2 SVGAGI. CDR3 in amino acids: CASSYSGSSQPQHF. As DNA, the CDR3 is TGTGCCAGCAGTTACTCAGGGAGCAGTCAGCCCCAGCATTTT.

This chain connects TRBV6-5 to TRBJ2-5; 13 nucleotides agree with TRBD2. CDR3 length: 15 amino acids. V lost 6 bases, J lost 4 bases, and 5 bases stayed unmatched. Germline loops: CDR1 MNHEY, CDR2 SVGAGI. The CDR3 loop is CASRTSGGALETQYF. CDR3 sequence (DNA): TGTGCCAGCAGAACTAGCGGGGGGGCCTTAGAGACCCAGTACTTC.

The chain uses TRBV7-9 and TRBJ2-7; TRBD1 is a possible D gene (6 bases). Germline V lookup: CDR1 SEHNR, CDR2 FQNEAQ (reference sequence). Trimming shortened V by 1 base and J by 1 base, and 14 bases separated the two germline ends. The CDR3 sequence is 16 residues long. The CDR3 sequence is CASSLGRTASSYEQYF. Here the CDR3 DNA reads TGTGCCAGCAGCTTAGGCAGGACAGCCTCATCCTACGAGCAGTACTTC.